What follows describes a single T cell receptor beta chain. This clone is a singleton in its sample. No antigen is known for it. No much larger clone exists at a distance of one base, and base qualities are not known. This specimen comes from a study of blood T cell repertoires in COVID-19 (dated by TCRdb to the early 2020s). For context, the study as a whole: The collaborator samples originated in the United States, Italy and Spain and spanned the acute and convalescent phases of COVID-19. The prospective study material was composed of cDNA or gDNA derived from T cells, B-cell-depleted T cells, or PBMCs. Subjects who had been exposed to COVID-19, were actively infected with it, or had recovered from it provided the deeply sampled blood TCRbeta repertoires that made up the dataset. The repertoires were made available in a free public database intended to serve as a resource for research on the immune response to SARS-CoV-2. Samples came from the ongoing ImmuneRACE study (first 160 participants) plus 1,254 subjects from 6 global collaborators. Nearly every sample came with metadata listing a de-identified subject ID, COVID-19 status, age in years and sex. HLA class I and class II types, where available, came from metadata supplied by the sample provider rather than from assay-based typing.

Study-wide conclusions, independent of this receptor: The amount of clinical and demographic metadata varied by source and participant and was provided uncurated.

The immunoSEQ Assay, a bias-controlled multiplex PCR, was used to amplify TCRbeta CDR3 regions from genomic DNA. As for how the authors treated the data: Nucleated cell counts per sample were estimated from amplification of reference gene primers within the assay. To quantify the absolute abundance of each unique TCRbeta CDR3 rearrangement, sequence reads were collapsed and filtered. For each sample, productive Simpson clonality was calculated as the square root of Simpson's diversity index over productive rearrangements. This immuneACCESS table, as held by TCRdb, lists in-frame sequences with V and J called but not all clones. Of the missing ones, under half trace to an unresolved V gene in checked studies; the others have no known cause. V and J calls and clone size come straight from that table; D and trimming were deduced from the DNA. In this sample the table shows over 90,000 clones, 70% to 90% of which occur a single time. The ten largest clones take up about 20% of the sample.

Spanning cysteine to phenylalanine, the CDR3 consists of 17 amino acids. Only the CDR3 DNA stays, 51 bases, in frame from base 1. The germline V gene (reference sequence) provides CDR1 LNHDA and CDR2 SQIVND. Germline trimming: 3 bases from V, 2 bases from J; junction bases outside gene matches: 8. The collaborating institutions used their own protocols to collect whole blood in K2EDTA tubes. For TCRbeta analysis, collaborator samples were shipped as frozen whole blood, as isolated PBMCs, or as DNA extracted from either sample type. The specimen sequenced was peripheral blood. Rearrangement joined TRBV19 to TRBJ2-1; 9 bases in the junction line up with TRBD2. The origin of this receptor is a human donor in a cohort sampled during active COVID-19. The nucleotides read TGTGCCAGTAGTATGGGTCTAGCGGGACCCGCCTACAATGAGCAGTTCTTC. Translation gives CASSMGLAGPAYNEQFF.